The 21 T cell receptor beta chains presented below share a single source sample, sequenced in a study of blood T cell repertoires in COVID-19. Some clones are missing from TCRdb's copy, which holds only in-frame ones; the method was immunoSEQ multiplex PCR. The data hold some 37,000 clones, with 88% observed a single time. The specimen was peripheral blood. All receptors come from a woman in her seventies with acute or convalescent COVID-19.

The genes are TRBV7-6 and TRBJ2-2; TRBD1 matches 9 bases. J lost 8 bases, V lost 6 bases, and 13 bases had no gene match. The length of the CDR3 is 16 residues. The V gene's germline CDR1 is SGHVS and CDR2 FNYEAQ. This chain's CDR3 is CASRAGQGSFSGELFF. CDR3 bases: TGTGCCAGCAGGGCCGGACAGGGGAGTTTTTCGGGGGAGCTGTTTTTT.

This chain connects TRBV7-6 to TRBJ1-4; TRBD1 matches at 7 bases. The V gene's germline CDR1 is SGHVS and CDR2 FNYEAQ. The CDR3 contains 14 residues. The junction had 10 bases not matched to a gene; V was cut back by 8 bases and J by 7 bases. The CDR3 sequence is CASAKGQSAEKLFF. In DNA, the CDR3 is TGTGCCAGCGCAAAGGGACAGTCGGCTGAAAAACTGTTTTTT.

This clone was counted a few times. The V gene is TRBV25-1, the J gene TRBJ2-3; no firm D call. The CDR3 has 14 residues. Looked up from germline, CDR1 is MGHDK and CDR2 is SYGVNS. The V end lost 0 bases, the J end lost 2 bases, and 6 bases lay between the germline ends. The CDR3: CASSEYYLTDTQYF. CDR3 nucleotide sequence: TGTGCCAGCAGTGAATATTATCTCACAGATACGCAGTATTTT.

The chain carries TRBV28 and TRBJ2-7, with D tentatively TRBD1 (6 bases). V gave up 6 bases and J gave up 1 base, with 13 bases separating them. CDR3 size: 14 residues. Germline V gene data show CDR1 as MDHEN and CDR2 as SYDVKM. Here the CDR3 DNA reads TGTGCCAGCAGCGACAGGACAGAATCCTACGAGCAGTACGTC. This sequence encodes CASSDRTESYEQYV.

The J gene is TRBJ2-3, the V gene TRBV7-6, with 12 positions matching TRBD2. V shed 1 base, J shed 5 bases, and the junction held 10 bases outside the gene matches. The CDR3 consists of 18 residues. CDR1 SGHVS and CDR2 FNYEAQ come from the germline V gene. The CDR3 DNA follows: TGTGCCAGCAGCTTAGGGACCCTAGCGGGGGGGCAAAGAGATACGCAGTATTTT. Its translation: CASSLGTLAGGQRDTQYF.

The rearrangement uses TRBV28 and TRBJ2-7; 9 bases agree with TRBD1. Trimming cost V 6 bases and J 0 bases; bases outside gene matches: 9. The CDR3 totals 16 residues. CDR1 and CDR2 from the germline V gene are MDHEN and SYDVKM. The CDR3 sequence is CASSPNRGRVSYEQYV. The CDR3 nucleotides read TGTGCCAGCAGCCCAAACAGGGGGCGCGTCTCCTACGAGCAGTACGTC.

The chain recombines TRBV7-2 with TRBJ1-2; the match to TRBD1 covers 9 bases. The V and J ends lost 5 bases and 4 bases, in that order; junction bases with no gene match: 11. This CDR3 has 16 amino acids. Germline lookup yields CDR1 SGHTA and CDR2 FQGNSA. The CDR3 loop is CASSDEEDRGIYGYTF. CDR3 nucleotides: TGTGCCAGCAGCGACGAAGAGGACAGGGGAATCTATGGCTACACCTTC.

The chain employs TRBV27 and TRBJ2-1; perhaps TRBD2 as D (6 bases). The CDR3 is 16 residues long. V gave up 5 bases and J gave up 0 bases, with 14 bases separating them. CDR1 and CDR2 from the germline V gene are MNHEY and SMNVEV (reference sequence). The CDR3 DNA reads as TGTGCCAGCAGTAAAGGGACTGCAAGCTCCTACAATGAGCAGTTCTTC. Its protein product is CASSKGTASSYNEQFF.

This sequence joins TRBV5-6 and TRBJ1-2; TRBD1 might be the D (6 bases). CDR1 and CDR2 (germline): SGHDT, YYEEEE. This CDR3 has 13 amino acids. V lost 0 bases to trimming and J lost 4 bases, with 7 bases between them. The CDR3 sequence: CASSLADSYGYTF. The CDR3 DNA reads as TGTGCCAGCAGCTTGGCGGACAGCTATGGCTACACCTTC.

This clone is a singleton in its sample. The chain links TRBV6-2 or TRBV6-3 to TRBJ2-7; a weak D match, TRBD2 (5 bases). V was clipped by 4 bases and J by 4 bases, with 11 bases between them. CDR1 and CDR2 from the germline V gene are MNHEY and SVGEGT. CDR3 length: 13 residues. The DNA for the CDR3 is TGTGCCAGCAGTTCGCGGGCCGGTTACGAGCAGTACGTC. This sequence encodes CASSSRAGYEQYV.

This chain connects TRBV2 to TRBJ2-3; no firm D call. The CDR3 totals 13 residues. CDR1 is SNHLY, CDR2 FYNNEI, per germline. V lost 1 base and J 3 bases, leaving 5 bases between the germline ends. The CDR3 DNA follows: TGTGCCAGCAGTGAAGTCTCTACAGATACGCAGTATTTT. It codes for CASSEVSTDTQYF.

The chain joins TRBV2 to TRBJ2-2; 10 bases agree with TRBD2. CDR1 and CDR2 from the germline V gene are SNHLY and FYNNEI. The CDR3 loop spans 16 amino acids. V shed 7 bases, J shed 4 bases, and the junction held 9 bases outside the gene matches. The DNA of the CDR3 is TGTGCCAGCACCCGGGGAGCGGGGGGGACCACCGGGGAGCTGTTTTTT. Translation: CASTRGAGGTTGELFF.

The V call is TRBV18, the J call TRBJ2-5, with D maybe TRBD2 (6 bases). Germline V gene lookup returns CDR1 KGHSH and CDR2 LQKENI. Trimming removed 4 bases from V and 5 bases from J, with 14 bases in between. The CDR3 sequence is 14 residues long. CDR3 nucleotides: TGTGCCAGCTCACAGCTGCGGGATAGCGAGACCCAGTACTTC. It codes for CASSQLRDSETQYF.

The rearrangement links TRBV11-3 to TRBJ2-3; 13 nucleotides match TRBD2. Germline V lookup: CDR1 SGHNT, CDR2 YENEEA. V was pared by 5 bases and J by 0 bases, with 8 bases of the junction left unmatched. This CDR3 comprises 18 residues. In nucleotides, the CDR3 is TGTGCCAGCAGCAAACAACCGGGACTAGCGGGGAGCACAGATACGCAGTATTTT. Translating it yields CASSKQPGLAGSTDTQYF.

This clone was picked up one time. The V and J genes are TRBV29-1 and TRBJ2-2, with 10 nucleotides matching TRBD2. CDR3 length equals 14 residues. The V gene end was trimmed by 6 bases and the J gene end by 0 bases; junction bases not matched to a gene: 1. The germline V gene has CDR1 SQVTM and CDR2 ANQGSEA. In DNA form, the CDR3 reads TGCAGCGTAGGACTAGCGGCGAACACCGGGGAGCTGTTTTTT. This codes for CSVGLAANTGELFF.

The V call is TRBV18, the J call TRBJ2-7; 7 nucleotides agree with TRBD2. In germline, CDR1 is KGHSH, CDR2 LQKENI. The CDR3 sequence is 14 residues long. The V and J ends lost 1 base and 6 bases, in that order; junction bases with no gene match: 6. The CDR3 sequence: CASSPQREVGEQYV. The CDR3 DNA reads as TGTGCCAGCTCACCACAACGGGAGGTCGGCGAGCAGTACGTC.

The chain has TRBV12-3 or TRBV12-4 and TRBJ2-2, with TRBD2 matching 7 bases. The CDR3 totals 13 residues. V gave up 7 bases and J gave up 5 bases; unmatched junction bases: 4. DNA for the CDR3: TGTGCCAGCAAGGGGAGGGAGACCGGGGAGCTGTTTTTT. It specifies CASKGRETGELFF.

The chain employs TRBV30 and TRBJ2-3; 11 nucleotides line up with TRBD2. Germline CDR1 GTSNPN, CDR2 SVGIG (reference sequence). The CDR3 length is 14 residues. The trim removed 7 bases at V and 7 bases at J, leaving 10 bases unmatched. The CDR3, as DNA: TGTGCCTCCACTACTAGCGGGAGTGGAAATACGCAGTATTTT. This translates into CASTTSGSGNTQYF.

The chain employs TRBV28 and TRBJ1-4; 7 bases match TRBD1. The CDR3 consists of 14 residues. V was pared by 7 bases and J by 4 bases, with 6 bases of the junction left unmatched. Germline V lookup: CDR1 MDHEN, CDR2 SYDVKM. The chain's CDR3 is CASNGQVINEKLFF. The CDR3 DNA is TGTGCCAGCAACGGACAGGTGATTAATGAAAAACTGTTTTTT.

For this clone: At the DNA level, this CDR3 is encoded by other sequences in the same sample as well. V gene TRBV7-2 combines with J gene TRBJ2-1; 14 bases are shared with TRBD2. This CDR3 is built from 16 residues. V trimming: 5 bases; J trimming: 6 bases; junction bases outside the gene matches: 6. CDR1 and CDR2 (germline): SGHTA, FQGNSA. The CDR3 region has the DNA TGTGCCAGCAGCAACGGACTAGCGGGGGGTCTCAATGAGCAGTTCTTC. Its translation is CASSNGLAGGLNEQFF.

This rearrangement joins TRBV7-9 to TRBJ2-2; 10 bases align to TRBD1. Germline CDR1 reads SEHNR; CDR2 reads FQNEAQ (reference sequence). This CDR3 spans 15 amino acids. The V segment lost 5 bases and the J segment 6 bases; nucleotides outside the gene matches: 6. The CDR3 protein is CASSMGQGFPGELFF. CDR3 DNA: TGTGCCAGCAGCATGGGACAGGGGTTCCCCGGGGAGCTGTTTTTT.